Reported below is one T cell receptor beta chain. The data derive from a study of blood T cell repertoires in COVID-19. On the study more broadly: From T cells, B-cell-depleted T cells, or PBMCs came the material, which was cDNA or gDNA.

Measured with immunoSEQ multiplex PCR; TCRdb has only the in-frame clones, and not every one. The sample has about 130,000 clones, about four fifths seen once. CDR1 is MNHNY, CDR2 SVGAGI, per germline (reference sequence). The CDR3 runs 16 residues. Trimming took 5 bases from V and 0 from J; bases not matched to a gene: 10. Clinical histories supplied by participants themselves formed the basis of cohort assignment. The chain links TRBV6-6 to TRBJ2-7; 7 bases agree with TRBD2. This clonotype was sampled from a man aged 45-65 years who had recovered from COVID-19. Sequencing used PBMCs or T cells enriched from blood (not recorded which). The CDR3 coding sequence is TGTGCCAGCAGTGGACGACGGGGGGTAACCTCCTACGAGCAGTACTTC. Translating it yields CASSGRRGVTSYEQYF.